What follows are 27 T cell receptor beta chains derived from one specimen sequenced in a study of blood T cell repertoires in COVID-19. Sequenced by immunoSEQ multiplex PCR; TCRdb stores in-frame clones only, minus some. The repertoire includes approximately 200,000 clones, roughly four fifths of them detected once, and approximately 7.6% sits in the top ten. The sample was PBMCs or T cells enriched from blood (not recorded which). The receptors come from a man aged 35 to 55 who had recovered from COVID-19.

This clone was seen a few times. V usage is TRBV5-4 and J usage is TRBJ2-7; TRBD1 might be the D (6 bases). CDR1 and CDR2 from the germline V gene are SGHNT and YYREEE (reference sequence). V gave up 3 bases and J gave up 7 bases, with 20 bases separating them. This CDR3 contains 15 residues. CDR3 region: CASSSGDIPPREQYF. DNA for the CDR3: TGTGCCAGCAGCTCTGGGGACATTCCCCCTAGAGAGCAGTACTTC.

The chain recombines TRBV5-4 with TRBJ2-1; 7 bases are a match to TRBD2. The CDR3 has 14 amino acids. The V gene's germline CDR1 is SGHNT and CDR2 YYREEE (reference sequence). Trimming removed 4 bases from V and 0 bases from J; junction bases left unmatched: 1. This CDR3 reads CASSGDYSYNEQFF. DNA for the CDR3: TGTGCCAGCAGCGGGGACTACTCCTACAATGAGCAGTTCTTC. The whole variable domain, filled in from reference TRBV5-4 and TRBJ2-1, reads ETGVTQSPTHLIKTRGQQVTLRCSSQSGHNTVSWYQQALGQGPQFIFQYYREEENGRGNFPPRFSGLQFPNYSSELNVNALELDDSALYLCASSGDYSYNEQFFGPGTRLTVL.

V is TRBV7-2 and J is TRBJ1-1; D unresolved. With 5 bases removed from V and 0 bases from J, the gap between germline ends came to 13 bases. This CDR3 region has 15 residues. Germline V gives CDR1 SGHTA, CDR2 FQGNSA. The CDR3 spells CASSKKAGVNTEAFF. The CDR3 DNA is TGTGCCAGCAGCAAGAAGGCCGGGGTGAACACTGAAGCTTTCTTT. The variable domain in full, with the rest retrieved from reference TRBV7-2 and TRBJ1-1, is GAGVSQSPSNKVTEKGKDVELRCDPISGHTALYWYRQSLGQGLEFLIYFQGNSAPDKSGLPSDRFSAERTGGSVSTLTIQRTQQEDSAVYLCASSKKAGVNTEAFFGQGTRLTVV.

The rearrangement joins TRBV20-1 to TRBJ2-1; D remains unclear. Trimming took 3 bases from V and 8 from J, leaving 8 bases between them. Germline CDR1 DFQATT, CDR2 SNEGSKA (reference sequence). The CDR3 totals 11 residues. The CDR3 region has the DNA TGCAGTGCTAGGTCTCTATATGAGCAGTTCTTC. Residues: CSARSLYEQFF.

The chain employs TRBV5-4 and TRBJ1-2; 9 bases align to TRBD1. CDR1 and CDR2 (germline): SGHNT, YYREEE (reference sequence). V trimming: 4 bases; J trimming: 14 bases; junction bases outside the gene matches: 9. The CDR3 is 12 residues long. CDR3 bases: TGTGCCAGCAGCACCCGGGACAGGGTTGATACCTTC. This sequence encodes CASSTRDRVDTF.

The genes are TRBV20-1 and TRBJ2-7, with 10 bases lining up with TRBD2. With V trimmed by 6 bases and J by 2 bases, 10 bases remained unmatched. The V gene's germline CDR1 is DFQATT and CDR2 SNEGSKA (reference sequence). The CDR3 sequence is 15 residues long. The CDR3 protein is CSASKTGLAPYEQYF. For the CDR3, the DNA is TGCAGTGCCAGTAAGACGGGACTAGCGCCCTACGAGCAGTACTTC.

The V and J genes are TRBV5-1 and TRBJ1-4; 8 bases align to TRBD1. CDR1 is SGHRS and CDR2 is YFSETQ in the germline V gene. V trimming: 0 bases; J trimming: 7 bases; junction bases outside the gene matches: 2. The CDR3 is made up of 14 amino acids. The CDR3 reads CASSLGTGFEKLFF. CDR3 nucleotides: TGCGCCAGCAGCTTGGGGACAGGGTTTGAAAAACTGTTTTTT.

CDR3 in DNA: TGTGCCAGCAGCGCCGAACAAGTTGCCAGCTATGGCTACACCTTC. It translates to CASSAEQVASYGYTF. V and J are TRBV5-5 and TRBJ1-2; D is ambiguous. CDR1 is SGHKS and CDR2 is YYEKEE in the germline V gene (reference sequence). V lost 4 bases and J 4 bases, leaving 17 bases between the germline ends. This CDR3 is 15 amino acids long.

The chain links TRBV18 to TRBJ2-3; D gene unclear. V lost 1 base, J lost 4 bases, and 6 bases lay in between. The CDR3 covers 13 residues. The germline CDR1 and CDR2 sequences are KGHSH and LQKENI. The CDR3 DNA follows: TGTGCCAGCTCACCACTAGTCCCAGATACGCAGTATTTT. Translating it yields CASSPLVPDTQYF.

The chain carries TRBV7-9 and TRBJ2-2, with 9 positions matching TRBD1. The CDR3 contains 16 residues. J lost 0 bases, V lost 5 bases, and 4 bases had no gene match. CDR1 is SEHNR, CDR2 FQNEAQ, per germline (reference sequence). DNA of the CDR3: TGTGCCAGCAGCCTGACAGGGGGAACGAACACCGGGGAGCTGTTTTTT. It encodes CASSLTGGTNTGELFF.

The chain is built from TRBV4-1 and TRBJ1-2; TRBD1 aligns across 7 bases. The J segment lost 1 base and the V segment lost 1 base, leaving 6 bases of the junction unmatched. Germline-derived CDR1 and CDR2 are MGHRA and YSYEKL. The CDR3 runs to 16 residues. CDR3 loop: CASSQGRGTVNYGYTF. In DNA form, the CDR3 reads TGCGCCAGCAGCCAAGGGCGCGGGACAGTTAACTATGGCTACACCTTC.

This chain links TRBV28 with TRBJ1-5, with a tentative D call TRBD1 (6 bases). V was cut by 5 bases and J by 7 bases, with 12 bases left in between. The CDR3 runs to 13 residues. In germline, CDR1 is MDHEN, CDR2 SYDVKM. CDR3 amino acids: CASSPAGAQPQHF. The CDR3 DNA follows: TGTGCCAGCAGTCCGGCGGGGGCACAGCCCCAGCATTTT.

This chain uses TRBV5-1 with TRBJ1-3; TRBD1 matches 8 bases. CDR3 length: 16 amino acids. Per the germline V gene, CDR1 is SGHRS and CDR2 is YFSETQ. V lost 6 bases and J lost 2; bases outside the gene matches: 10. The CDR3 DNA sequence: TGCGCCAGCACCTTTCAGGGGGCAGGTACTGGAAACACCATATATTTT. As protein: CASTFQGAGTGNTIYF.

As DNA, the CDR3 is TGCGCCAGCAGCCTGGGTAGCGGGGGGGCCTCAGATACGCAGTATTTT. Translating it yields CASSLGSGGASDTQYF. The chain links TRBV5-1 to TRBJ2-3; 11 bases match TRBD2. The CDR3 totals 16 residues. Germline V gene data show CDR1 as SGHRS and CDR2 as YFSETQ. V lost 4 bases and J lost 4; bases outside the gene matches: 8.

The chain joins TRBV30 to TRBJ2-7; 8 nucleotides line up with TRBD1. The germline gives CDR1 GTSNPN, CDR2 SVGIG (reference sequence). This CDR3 has 15 amino acids. The V and J ends lost 2 bases and 0 bases, in that order; junction bases with no gene match: 6. CDR3 amino acids: CAWSFGTGFSYEQYF. CDR3 sequence (DNA): TGTGCCTGGAGTTTTGGGACAGGCTTCTCCTACGAGCAGTACTTC.

This clone was observed a handful of times. The gene calls are TRBV5-5 and TRBJ1-6; D unclear. V was shortened by 2 bases and J by 10 bases, with 16 bases between the two germline ends. The CDR3 loop spans 15 amino acids. Germline CDR1 is SGHKS and CDR2 is YYEKEE (reference sequence). The CDR3 DNA is TGTGCCAGCAGCTTTACCTTTAGGTCGGGGTCACCCCTCCACTTT. It yields the protein CASSFTFRSGSPLHF.

This chain links TRBV30 with TRBJ1-5; 10 positions agree with TRBD1. Germline V lookup: CDR1 GTSNPN, CDR2 SVGIG (reference sequence). The ends lost 0 bases at V and 4 bases at J; junction bases unmatched: 15. The CDR3 extends over 19 amino acids. The CDR3 sequence is CAWSVWRQGASVENQPQHF. The DNA of the CDR3 is TGTGCCTGGAGTGTATGGCGACAGGGGGCGAGTGTAGAAAATCAGCCCCAGCATTTT.

The chain carries TRBV4-1 and TRBJ2-6; 7 bases match TRBD1. Looked up from germline, CDR1 is MGHRA and CDR2 is YSYEKL. V dropped 6 bases and J dropped 3; count of bases not matched to a gene: 14. The CDR3 covers 18 residues. The CDR3, as DNA: TGCGCCAGCAGACATTACGGACAGGCCTCCGGTGGGGCCAACGTCCTGACTTTC. This codes for CASRHYGQASGGANVLTF.

CDR3 nucleotide sequence: TGTGCCATCAGTGGCTCGGATGAGCAGTTCTTC. It is translated as CAISGSDEQFF. This chain connects TRBV10-3 to TRBJ2-1, with D uncertain. With 4 bases removed from V and 8 bases from J, the gap between germline ends came to 6 bases. Per germline, CDR1 ENHRY and CDR2 SYGVKD. This CDR3 has 11 amino acids.

The chain has TRBV11-2 and TRBJ2-5; TRBD2 aligns across 11 bases. CDR3 length: 15 residues. The V segment lost 3 bases and the J segment 1 base; nucleotides outside the gene matches: 1. CDR1 is SGHAT, CDR2 FQNNGV, per germline. In nucleotides, the CDR3 is TGTGCCAGCAGCTTGCTAGCGGGGGGCCAAGAGACCCAGTACTTC. Translation: CASSLLAGGQETQYF.

The V and J genes are TRBV19 and TRBJ1-5; a possible D gene is TRBD1 (5 bases). Germline V CDR1 and CDR2: LNHDA, SQIVND (reference sequence). V shed 3 bases and J shed 10 bases, with 16 bases lying between them. The length of the CDR3 is 14 residues. The CDR3 sequence is CASSIRSGDRPQHF. Here the CDR3 DNA reads TGTGCCAGTAGTATTAGATCGGGGGATCGTCCCCAGCATTTT. The entire variable domain, with the rest obtained from reference TRBV19 and TRBJ1-5, is as follows: DGGITQSPKYLFRKEGQNVTLSCEQNLNHDAMYWYRQDPGQGLRLIYYSQIVNDFQKGDIAEGYSVSREKKESFPLTVTSAQKNPTAFYLCASSIRSGDRPQHFGDGTRLSIL.

The chain recombines TRBV5-1 with TRBJ2-1, with D maybe TRBD2 (6 bases). Germline values: CDR1 SGHRS, CDR2 YFSETQ. V was shortened by 0 bases and J by 1 base, with 8 bases between the two germline ends. The CDR3 covers 15 residues. The CDR3 is CASSLDGGSYNEQFF. The CDR3, as DNA: TGCGCCAGCAGCTTGGATGGGGGGTCCTACAATGAGCAGTTCTTC.

This sequence joins TRBV7-6 and TRBJ1-1; D may be TRBD1 (6 bases). Trimming took off 4 bases at V and 4 bases at J, with 22 bases between the two ends. CDR1 is SGHVS, CDR2 FNYEAQ, per germline. CDR3 size: 17 residues. In DNA form, the CDR3 reads TGTGCCAGCAGCTCTAGACAGGAGGTTTTGTCCCCCACTGAAGCTTTCTTT. Protein: CASSSRQEVLSPTEAFF. Supplemented by reference TRBV7-6 and TRBJ1-1, the full variable domain reads GAGVSQSPRYKVTKRGQDVALRCDPISGHVSLYWYRQALGQGPEFLTYFNYEAQQDKSGLPNDRFSAERPEGSISTLTIQRTEQRDSAMYRCASSSRQEVLSPTEAFFGQGTRLTVV.

The chain recombines TRBV19 with TRBJ2-1, with 7 bases that match TRBD2. The V gene end was trimmed by 2 bases and the J gene end by 4 bases; junction bases not matched to a gene: 5. The CDR3 extends over 15 amino acids. CDR1 and CDR2 from the germline V gene are LNHDA and SQIVND (reference sequence). CDR3 nucleotides: TGTGCCAGTAGTATAATCCTAGCGGAGTACAATGAGCAGTTCTTC. Protein: CASSIILAEYNEQFF.

This chain uses TRBV21-1 with TRBJ1-5; the table's D call of TRBD1 was not tested on the DNA. TRBV21-1 constitutes a pseudogene. CDR3 length: 18 amino acids. CDR3 sequence reads: CASSKAGVLDRLNQPQHF. The CDR3 nucleotides are TGTGCCAGCAGCAAAGCTGGCGTTCTGGACAGATTAAATCAGCCCCAGCATTTT.

The chain carries TRBV5-1 and TRBJ2-5, with TRBD1 matching over 8 bases. V was clipped by 4 bases and J by 3 bases; unmatched bases: 5. Germline-derived CDR1 and CDR2 are SGHRS and YFSETQ. This CDR3 is 14 amino acids long. The CDR3 region is CASSTTTGEETQYF. The CDR3 coding sequence is TGCGCCAGCAGCACCACGACAGGGGAAGAGACCCAGTACTTC.

This chain joins TRBV3-1 (or the pseudogene TRBV3-2) and TRBJ2-1, with 13 bases lining up with TRBD2. This CDR3 region has 17 residues. Germline V gives CDR1 LGHDT, CDR2 YNNKEL (reference sequence). J gave up 7 bases and V 3 bases, and 9 bases lay outside the gene matches. CDR3 DNA sequence: TGTGCCAGCAGCCAGAAACTAGCGGGGGGGCACTCTAATGAGCAGTTCTTC. This codes for CASSQKLAGGHSNEQFF.